The next 8 T cell receptor beta chains were all read from a single sample in a study of cytomegalovirus exposure and HLA in healthy donors. Using immunoSEQ multiplex PCR, the repertoire was profiled, and TCRdb retains in-frame clones only, with some absent. The sample records 75,000 to 100,000 clones, 96% being singletons. The specimen sequenced was PBMCs. Every receptor here comes from a man in his late teens or twenties in good health and CMV-seronegative.

Only one count was recorded for this clone. The chain has TRBV5-4 and TRBJ1-2, with 8 bases aligning to TRBD1. The germline CDR1 and CDR2 sequences are SGHNT and YYREEE (reference sequence). CDR3 length: 19 amino acids. Trimming at V came to 4 bases and at J to 5 bases, leaving 22 bases not matched to a gene. Written as DNA, the CDR3 is TGTGCCAGCAGCCATTTCACCGGCGACAGGGGCCTAAAAAGTTATGGCTACACCTTC. This encodes CASSHFTGDRGLKSYGYTF.

The count of this clone is one. The chain recombines TRBV6-1 with TRBJ1-1; TRBD1 is a possible D gene (5 bases). Germline V gene sequence: CDR1 MNHNS, CDR2 SASEGT. V was shortened by 3 bases and J by 5 bases, with 22 bases between the two germline ends. This CDR3 spans 17 amino acids. CDR3 region: CASSDSIGGGGNTEAFF. The CDR3 DNA reads TGTGCCAGCAGTGATTCAATTGGGGGGGGAGGAAATACTGAAGCTTTCTTT.

This chain connects TRBV6-1 to TRBJ2-2; 7 positions match TRBD1. V trimming: 6 bases; J trimming: 1 base; junction bases outside the gene matches: 2. CDR1 MNHNS and CDR2 SASEGT come from the germline V gene. CDR3 length equals 14 residues. The CDR3 bases are TGTGCCAGCAGCCGGGACAGGAACACCGGGGAGCTGTTTTTT. Protein: CASSRDRNTGELFF.

The chain recombines TRBV19 with TRBJ1-5, with D unresolved. Germline CDR1 LNHDA, CDR2 SQIVND (reference sequence). V shed 3 bases and J shed 4 bases, with 13 bases lying between them. The CDR3 has 15 amino acids. In DNA form, the CDR3 reads TGTGCCAGTAGTATGCAGAGGGAAGGAAATCAGCCCCAGCATTTT. Translating it yields CASSMQREGNQPQHF.

This clone showed up just once. V gene TRBV5-5 combines with J gene TRBJ1-2; 8 positions agree with TRBD1. Germline V gives CDR1 SGHKS, CDR2 YYEKEE (reference sequence). There are 15 residues in the CDR3. V lost 4 bases and J lost 4; bases outside the gene matches: 9. CDR3 DNA: TGTGCCAGCAGCGGACAACAGGGGGTCGGCTATGGCTACACCTTC. Amino acids: CASSGQQGVGYGYTF.

A note on this clone: At one end the junction does not follow the germline gene, possibly because of a read error. V is TRBV7-7 and J is TRBJ2-5, with D maybe TRBD2 (6 bases). Germline-derived CDR1 and CDR2 are SSHAT and FNYEAQ (reference sequence). The CDR3 extends over 16 amino acids. For the CDR3, the DNA is TGTGCTAGCAGCTTACCCGTCGGGAGAGGCTCGGGGACCCAGTACTTC. Residues: CASSLPVGRGSGTQYF.

The chain uses TRBV11-3 and TRBJ2-5, with D unclear. Germline lookup yields CDR1 SGHNT and CDR2 YENEEA. Trimming took off 4 bases at V and 1 base at J, with 4 bases between the two ends. The CDR3 is 12 amino acids. The CDR3 here is CASSSGQETQYF. The CDR3 nucleotides are TGTGCCAGCAGCTCGGGCCAAGAGACCCAGTACTTC.

V is TRBV19 and J is TRBJ2-2; 7 bases line up with TRBD2. The CDR3 is 17 amino acids. V shed 6 bases, J shed 2 bases, and the junction held 12 bases outside the gene matches. Germline values: CDR1 LNHDA, CDR2 SQIVND (reference sequence). The CDR3 reads CASSLFRSGTNTGELFF. The CDR3 nucleotides read TGTGCCAGTAGCTTATTCAGGAGCGGGACCAACACCGGGGAGCTGTTTTTT.